The clone carrying this T cell receptor beta chain was observed a handful of times. Its antigen is not identified. This sample was included in a study of T cells in Graves' hyperthyroidism and ophthalmopathy. RNA transcripts gave rise to amplified TCR beta CDR3 regions. Initially, a first-round RT-PCR of the TCR CDR3 employed the HTBI primer set. From the multiplex PCR reads, TCRdb called clonotypes with MiXCR, one entry per CDR3 protein. Here the sample spans hundreds of thousands of distinct CDR3 sequences, less than 45% being singletons. Pregnant or lactating patients were excluded, as were those with uncontrolled infection or other autoimmune disease. Broader study findings: Using 13 V-J features, a model discriminated ophthalmopathy from stable hyperthyroidism.

Per the germline V gene, CDR1 is ENHRY and CDR2 is SYGVKD. CDR3 length equals 15 residues. J was trimmed by 5 bases and V by 10 bases; bases with no gene match: 15. The sample taken for sequencing was peripheral blood or thyroid tissue (not recorded which). The sequence came from an adult man with Graves' disease, either hyperthyroidism or ophthalmopathy (not recorded which). The gene calls are TRBV10-3 and TRBJ1-2; 8 nucleotides line up with TRBD1. This chain's CDR3 is CASGGGDRGPYGYTF. The CDR3, as DNA: TGTGCCAGCGGAGGCGGAGACAGGGGTCCTTATGGCTACACCTTC.